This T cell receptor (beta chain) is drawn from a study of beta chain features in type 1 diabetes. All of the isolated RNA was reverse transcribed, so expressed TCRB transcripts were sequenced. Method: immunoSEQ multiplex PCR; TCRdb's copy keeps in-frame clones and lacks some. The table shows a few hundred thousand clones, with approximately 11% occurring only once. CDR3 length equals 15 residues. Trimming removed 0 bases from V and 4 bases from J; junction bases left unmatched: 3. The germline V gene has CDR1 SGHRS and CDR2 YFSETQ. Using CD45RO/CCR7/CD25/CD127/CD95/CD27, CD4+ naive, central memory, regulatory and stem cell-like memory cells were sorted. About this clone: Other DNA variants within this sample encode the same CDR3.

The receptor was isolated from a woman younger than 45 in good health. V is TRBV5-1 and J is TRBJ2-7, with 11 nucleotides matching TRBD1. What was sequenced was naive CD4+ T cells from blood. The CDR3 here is CASSLDGTGGYEQYF. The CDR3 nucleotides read TGCGCCAGCAGCTTGGACGGGACAGGGGGTTACGAGCAGTACTTC.